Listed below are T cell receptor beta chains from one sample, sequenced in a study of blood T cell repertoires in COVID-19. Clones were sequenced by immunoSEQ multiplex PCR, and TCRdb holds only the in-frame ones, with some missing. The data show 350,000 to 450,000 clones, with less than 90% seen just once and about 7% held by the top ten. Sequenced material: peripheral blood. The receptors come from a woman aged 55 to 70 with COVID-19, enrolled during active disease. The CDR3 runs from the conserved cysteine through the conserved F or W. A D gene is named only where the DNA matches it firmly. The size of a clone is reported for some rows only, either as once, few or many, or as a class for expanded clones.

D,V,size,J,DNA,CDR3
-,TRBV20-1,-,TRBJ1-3,TGCAGTGCTAGTGACCGAGATAAGACGGGGACACAGGTGGACACCATATATTTT,CSASDRDKTGTQVDTIYF
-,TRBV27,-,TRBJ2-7,TGTGCCAGCACCTATAAACTAAGGACGGGGGCCTACGAGCAGTACTTC,CASTYKLRTGAYEQYF
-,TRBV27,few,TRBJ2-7,TGTGCCAGCAGTTTCAGACTACTCCGGGGCGAGCAGTACTTC,CASSFRLLRGEQYF
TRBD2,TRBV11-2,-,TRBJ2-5,TGTGCCAGCAGTTTGAGCGGGGGGGCGGGCCAAGAGACCCAGTACTTC,CASSLSGGAGQETQYF
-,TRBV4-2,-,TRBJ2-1,TGTGCCAGCAGCCAAGTGTGGAAGACATACAATGAGCAGTTCTTC,CASSQVWKTYNEQFF
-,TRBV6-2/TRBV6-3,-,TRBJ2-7,TGTGCCAGCAGCCGTGTCACGCGGCAGCAGTACTTC,CASSRVTRQQYF
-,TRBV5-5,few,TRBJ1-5,TGTGCCAGCAGCTTGGATCGGGGGTTCGGCAATCAGCCCCAGCATTTT,CASSLDRGFGNQPQHF
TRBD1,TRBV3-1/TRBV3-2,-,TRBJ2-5,TGTGCCAGCAGCCAACCAACAGGGGTAGAGACCCAGTACTTC,CASSQPTGVETQYF
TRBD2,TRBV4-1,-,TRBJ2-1,TGCGCCAGCAGCCAAATAGCGGGGGGGCCCAATGAGCAGTTCTTC,CASSQIAGGPNEQFF
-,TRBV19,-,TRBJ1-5,TGTGCCAGTAGTATAGATGGGCCGATATTTAATAGCAATCAGCCCCAGCATTTT,CASSIDGPIFNSNQPQHF
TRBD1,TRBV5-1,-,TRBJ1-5,TGCGCCAGCAGCTGGGGACAGTCCCCGAATCAGCCCCAGCATTTT,CASSWGQSPNQPQHF
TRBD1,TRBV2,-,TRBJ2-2,TGTGCCAGCAGCGGACAGGGGGCGCGCACCGGGGAGCTGTTTTTT,CASSGQGARTGELFF
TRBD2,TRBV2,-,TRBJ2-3,TGTGCCAGCAGAGCGGGACTAGCGGGGGCTAGCACAGATACGCAGTATTTT,CASRAGLAGASTDTQYF
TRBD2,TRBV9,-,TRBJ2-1,TGTGCCAGCAGCCCAAGCGGGGGGCCCCGACCCTCAACGTACAATGAGCAGTTCTTC,CASSPSGGPRPSTYNEQFF
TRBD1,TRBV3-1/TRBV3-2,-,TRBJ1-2,TGTGCCAGCAGCCAAGATCGGAACAGGGGAATATTTAACTATGGCTACACCTTC,CASSQDRNRGIFNYGYTF
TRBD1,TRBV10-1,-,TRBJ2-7,TGCGCCAGCAGTGGGACCGGGACAGGGGGCAGGCACGAGCAGTACTTC,CASSGTGTGGRHEQYF
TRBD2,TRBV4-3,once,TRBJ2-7,TGCGCCAGCAGCCGGATTGCAGCGGGGGCACCCTACGAGCAGTACTTC,CASSRIAAGAPYEQYF
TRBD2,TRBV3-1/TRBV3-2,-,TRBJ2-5,TGTGCCAGCAGCCAAGGGAAGTGGAGCGGGGGGAAAGAAGAGACCCAGTACTTC,CASSQGKWSGGKEETQYF
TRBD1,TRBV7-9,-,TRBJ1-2,TGTGCCAGCAGCTTAGTCAGGGGGCAAGGCTATGGCTACACCTTC,CASSLVRGQGYGYTF
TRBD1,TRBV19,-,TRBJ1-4,TGTGCCAGTGCCATGACAGGGACTAATGAAAAACTGTTTTTT,CASAMTGTNEKLFF
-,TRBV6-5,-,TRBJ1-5,TGTGCCACAAAGACAGGTAGCAATCAGCCCCAGCATTTT,CATKTGSNQPQHF
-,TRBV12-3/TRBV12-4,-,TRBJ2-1,TGTGCCAGCAGTTTAGGTCGAGTCAATGAGCAGTTCTTC,CASSLGRVNEQFF
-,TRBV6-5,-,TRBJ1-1,TGTGCCAGCAAGTACAGGTCCCAGACTGAAGCTTTCTTT,CASKYRSQTEAFF
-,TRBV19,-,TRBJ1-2,TGTGCCACCCTAGCTGAGACGGGTTATGGCTACACCTTC,CATLAETGYGYTF
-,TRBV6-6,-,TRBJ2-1,TGTGCCAGCAGCAATACAGGATACTCCTACAATGAGCAGTTCTTC,CASSNTGYSYNEQFF
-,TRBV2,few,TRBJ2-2,TGTGCCAGCAGTGAACTTGCCGGGGAGGCCGGGGAGCTGTTTTTT,CASSELAGEAGELFF
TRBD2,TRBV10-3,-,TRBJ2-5,TGTGCCATCAGTGGCTCTCTGGGACTAGCGGGGGGCCAGGAGACCCAGTACTTC,CAISGSLGLAGGQETQYF
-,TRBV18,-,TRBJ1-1,TGTGCCAGCTCACATGGGCGGGGCACTGAAGCTTTCTTT,CASSHGRGTEAFF